The clone carrying this T cell receptor beta chain was seen a handful of times. A much larger clone differs by one base, so this may be a read error. All patients reached thyroid surgery having received no treatment beforehand. The sample belongs to a study of metastatic and nonmetastatic thyroid tumors. Via MiXCR, TCRdb re-called the PCR reads. The sample shows tens of thousands of clones, approximately 4% of them seen only once. This receptor was obtained from a female donor with papillary thyroid cancer or a benign thyroid nodule (not recorded which). Some clones in this sample may be carry-over from other donors' samples. Sequenced material: blood.

The CDR3 region is CASSLTGGQETKYF. The CDR3 coding sequence is TGTGCCAGCAGTTTGACAGGGGGCCAAGAGACCAAGTACTTC. This sequence joins TRBV12-3 or TRBV12-4 and TRBJ2-5; the match to TRBD1 covers 10 bases. This CDR3 region has 14 residues.